This TCR beta chain stems from a study of T cells in localized non-small cell lung cancer. V shed 2 bases and J shed 3 bases, with 10 bases lying between them. The CDR3 totals 15 residues. The germline V gene has CDR1 MGHRA and CDR2 YSYEKL. Findings and caveats of the study: Higher blood T cell density tracked longer overall survival. Sequencing covered just one tumor region, so heterogeneity cannot be ruled out. In adjacent lung, a median roughly 58 of the top 100 tumor clones were found. Uninvolved adjacent lung had higher T cell clonality than tumor and all other tissues.

Sequencing was performed with immunoSEQ multiplex PCR; in TCRdb, only in-frame clones are kept and a portion is missing. The sample lists fewer than 40,000 clones, 78% seen once, with about 36% in the top ten. This clone occurred a few times. What it binds is not known. The clonotype comes from a male donor at least 60 years old with stage II squamous cell lung carcinoma. The chain links TRBV4-1 to TRBJ2-2; weak D call: TRBD1 (5 bases). The material sequenced was peripheral blood, taken before any cancer treatment. CDR3 coding DNA: TGCGCCAGCAGCCAACCAGGGTGGGACACCGGGGAGCTGTTTTTT. Protein product: CASSQPGWDTGELFF.